This entry lists 24 T cell receptor beta chains sequenced from one sample in a study of shared clonotypes between healthy human individuals. Method: immunoSEQ multiplex PCR; TCRdb's copy keeps in-frame clones and lacks some. Seen here are roughly 1 million clones, more than 75% observed once, and the top ten hold under 0.65%. Sample: memory CD4+ T cells from PBMCs. The subset is: CD45RA-negative fraction. The receptors stem from a man aged 18 to 29 in good health. Some clones in this sample may be carry-over from other donors' samples.

This chain joins TRBV7-9 and TRBJ2-7, with 12 bases that match TRBD2. Per germline, CDR1 SEHNR and CDR2 FQNEAQ (reference sequence). This CDR3 contains 17 residues. With 3 bases clipped from V and 4 bases from J, the junction kept 10 bases outside the gene matches. CDR3 region: CASSFTLTSGRAYEQYF. CDR3 coding DNA: TGTGCCAGCAGCTTTACCCTGACTAGCGGGAGAGCGTACGAGCAGTACTTC.

A few counts support this clone. This chain joins TRBV6-1 and TRBJ2-7; unclear D gene. Trimming shortened V by 7 bases and J by 2 bases, and 9 bases separated the two germline ends. This CDR3 spans 12 amino acids. Per the germline V gene, CDR1 is MNHNS and CDR2 is SASEGT. The CDR3 here is CASKDRAYEQYF. The DNA of the CDR3 is TGTGCCAGCAAGGACCGCGCCTACGAGCAGTACTTC.

Points on this clone: A much larger clonotype is one base distant, so this may be a read error. The sample carries other DNA sequences with the same CDR3. The chain employs TRBV20-1 and TRBJ1-1; D is ambiguous. The germline V and J ends were trimmed by 5 bases and 1 base, with 5 bases remaining between them. This CDR3 contains 11 residues. Germline-derived CDR1 and CDR2 are DFQATT and SNEGSKA (reference sequence). CDR3 protein: CSARGNTEAFF. As DNA, the CDR3 is TGCAGTGCTCGGGGGAACACTGAAGCTTTCTTT.

The chain has TRBV7-2 and TRBJ2-2, with a weak D call TRBD1 (6 bases). Germline loops: CDR1 SGHTA, CDR2 FQGNSA. V dropped 1 base and J dropped 5 bases, with 11 bases sitting between them. The CDR3 loop spans 15 amino acids. CDR3 nucleotide sequence: TGTGCCAGCAGCTTAGTGGGGGCGCGAACCGGGGAGCTGTTTTTT. The encoded protein is CASSLVGARTGELFF.

The chain links TRBV5-1 to TRBJ2-1; D gene uncertain. Germline V lookup: CDR1 SGHRS, CDR2 YFSETQ. Trimming took off 0 bases at V and 6 bases at J, with 4 bases between the two ends. The length of the CDR3 is 12 residues. The chain's CDR3 is CASSLESNEQFF. CDR3 sequence (DNA): TGCGCCAGCAGCTTGGAGAGCAATGAGCAGTTCTTC.

The gene calls are TRBV10-3 and TRBJ2-5; TRBD1 might be the D (6 bases). The CDR3 has 14 amino acids. Germline CDR1 reads ENHRY; CDR2 reads SYGVKD. V was pared by 4 bases and J by 5 bases, with 14 bases between. The CDR3 DNA is TGTGCCATCAGTGTCGGGACACGAGGGGAGACCCAGTACTTC. Encoded protein: CAISVGTRGETQYF.

This clone was found once. The chain couples TRBV29-1 to TRBJ2-7, with D possibly TRBD2 on 5 matching bases. CDR3 length: 13 amino acids. CDR1 is SQVTM and CDR2 is ANQGSEA in the germline V gene. Trimming took 2 bases from V and 2 from J, leaving 10 bases between them. Here the CDR3 reads CSVESGTTYEQYF. The CDR3 DNA reads as TGCAGCGTTGAAAGCGGAACCACCTACGAGCAGTACTTC.

The genes are TRBV6-5 and TRBJ2-2; TRBD1 might be the D (5 bases). V lost 6 bases and J lost 4, with 9 bases in between. CDR3 size: 13 residues. Germline-derived CDR1 and CDR2 are MNHEY and SVGAGI. The CDR3 sequence: CASRRQLTGELFF. The CDR3 DNA reads TGTGCCAGCAGGAGACAGCTCACCGGGGAGCTGTTTTTT.

This rearrangement joins TRBV27 to TRBJ2-3; 12 bases agree with TRBD2. The CDR3 sequence is 18 residues long. Germline V CDR1 and CDR2: MNHEY, SMNVEV (reference sequence). Trimming at V came to 11 bases and at J to 4 bases, leaving 19 bases not matched to a gene. CDR3 coding DNA: TGTGCCCCCGGCCAGGGACTAGCGGGCTTCCTCCCCCCAGATACGCAGTATTTT. Translating it yields CAPGQGLAGFLPPDTQYF.

The rearrangement uses TRBV19 and TRBJ2-5; D gene uncertain. The CDR3 loop spans 12 amino acids. Trimming removed 6 bases from V and 6 bases from J, with 11 bases in between. Germline V lookup: CDR1 LNHDA, CDR2 SQIVND (reference sequence). The DNA of the CDR3 is TGTGCCAGTAGGGACCCCACGAAGACCCAGTACTTC. This codes for CASRDPTKTQYF.

The V and J genes are TRBV9 and TRBJ2-1; 7 bases are a match to TRBD2. V lost 3 bases and J lost 3; bases outside the gene matches: 6. There are 15 residues in the CDR3. Germline CDR1 SGDLS, CDR2 YYNGEE. CDR3 in DNA: TGTGCCAGCAGCGCGACGGGACTAAACTACAATGAGCAGTTCTTC. This sequence encodes CASSATGLNYNEQFF.

Turning to this clone: The same CDR3 is also encoded by other DNA sequences in this sample. V usage is TRBV2 and J usage is TRBJ1-5; 9 nucleotides match TRBD1. Looked up from germline, CDR1 is SNHLY and CDR2 is FYNNEI. V lost 4 bases, J lost 6 bases, and 4 bases stayed unmatched. The CDR3 is made up of 14 amino acids. CDR3 DNA: TGTGCCAGCAGTGGAACAGGGGGCGTTCAGCCCCAGCATTTT. Translation gives CASSGTGGVQPQHF.

J is TRBJ2-7 and V is TRBV6-5; TRBD1 aligns across 8 bases. Germline V gene data show CDR1 as MNHEY and CDR2 as SVGAGI. The trim removed 10 bases at V and 6 bases at J, leaving 17 bases unmatched. This CDR3 has 15 amino acids. CDR3 nucleotide sequence: TGTGCCACCTCACGACCCGGACAGGGATTCCCCGAGCAGTACTTC. Its translation is CATSRPGQGFPEQYF.

The chain links TRBV30 to TRBJ2-7; a weak D match, TRBD1 (6 bases). CDR1 is GTSNPN and CDR2 is SVGIG in the germline V gene (reference sequence). There are 13 residues in the CDR3. Trimming took off 2 bases at V and 2 bases at J, with 10 bases between the two ends. The CDR3 is CAWSRSGAYEQYF. As DNA, the CDR3 is TGTGCCTGGAGTCGTTCAGGGGCCTACGAGCAGTACTTC.

The chain has TRBV28 and TRBJ2-7; D gene uncertain. Germline CDR1 reads MDHEN; CDR2 reads SYDVKM. Trimming removed 7 bases at V and 5 bases at J, with 15 bases between. CDR3 length: 13 residues. CDR3 sequence (DNA): TGTGCCAGCACAACCCGAGGCTGGGACGAGCAGTACTTC. This gives the protein CASTTRGWDEQYF.

J is TRBJ2-1 and V is TRBV7-6; 7 bases match TRBD2. The CDR3 runs to 12 residues. Per germline, CDR1 SGHVS and CDR2 FNYEAQ. Trimming at V came to 11 bases and at J to 16 bases, leaving 17 bases not matched to a gene. The CDR3, as DNA: TGTGCCTCCGGGAGAGCGGGGACCACGCACTTCTTC. Translated, it gives CASGRAGTTHFF. Using reference TRBV7-6 and TRBJ2-1 for the parts outside the CDR3, the full variable domain is GAGVSQSPRYKVTKRGQDVALRCDPISGHVSLYWYRQALGQGPEFLTYFNYEAQQDKSGLPNDRFSAERPEGSISTLTIQRTEQRDSAMYRCASGRAGTTHFFGPGTRLTVL.

This clone was detected many times. Within the sample, other DNA sequences also encode this same CDR3. The CDR3 bases are TGCGCCAGCAGCTTCGGGGGGCCGAACACCGGGGAGCTGTTTTTT. Its translation: CASSFGGPNTGELFF. The rearrangement joins TRBV5-1 to TRBJ2-2; possible D gene TRBD2, 7 bases. This CDR3 region has 15 residues. Germline V gene lookup returns CDR1 SGHRS and CDR2 YFSETQ. Trimming cost V 2 bases and J 0 bases, with 8 bases left between them.

The genes are TRBV28 and TRBJ1-4, with D possibly TRBD1 on 6 matching bases. Germline CDR1 and CDR2: MDHEN and SYDVKM. V lost 6 bases to trimming and J lost 7 bases, with 15 bases between them. The CDR3 extends over 14 amino acids. The CDR3 region is CASSRTGSGEKLFF. CDR3 DNA sequence: TGTGCCAGCAGCCGAACAGGGTCAGGTGAAAAACTGTTTTTT.

The chain links TRBV10-3 to TRBJ2-5; TRBD1 might be the D (6 bases). Trimming shortened V by 6 bases and J by 2 bases, and 16 bases separated the two germline ends. Germline V gene sequence: CDR1 ENHRY, CDR2 SYGVKD. CDR3 size: 15 residues. The CDR3 protein is CAIRGPGDGQETQYF. CDR3 nucleotides: TGTGCCATCAGAGGGCCAGGGGATGGGCAAGAGACCCAGTACTTC.

The genes are TRBV7-2 and TRBJ1-4; the match to TRBD1 covers 9 bases. The CDR3 extends over 14 amino acids. The J segment lost 6 bases and the V segment lost 4 bases, leaving 3 bases of the junction unmatched. Germline-derived CDR1 and CDR2 are SGHTA and FQGNSA. This CDR3 reads CASSSGTGHEKLFF. The CDR3 DNA reads as TGTGCCAGCAGCTCCGGGACAGGGCATGAAAAACTGTTTTTT.

This chain links TRBV28 with TRBJ2-5; 8 positions agree with TRBD2. CDR3 length equals 16 residues. The V and J ends lost 3 bases and 10 bases, in that order; junction bases with no gene match: 16. The germline gives CDR1 MDHEN, CDR2 SYDVKM. The CDR3 coding sequence is TGTGCCAGCAGTTTTCCGGACGGGAGGGCGGGTAACAACCAGTACTTC. It translates to CASSFPDGRAGNNQYF.

This clone was detected a few times. The V call is TRBV28, the J call TRBJ1-5; D possibly corresponds to TRBD1 (6 bases). This CDR3 is 14 amino acids long. Germline V CDR1 and CDR2: MDHEN, SYDVKM. V lost 2 bases and J 5 bases, leaving 10 bases between the germline ends. This CDR3 is CASSLHRADQPQHF. The CDR3 DNA sequence: TGTGCCAGCAGTTTACACAGGGCCGATCAGCCCCAGCATTTT.

In nucleotides, the CDR3 is TGTGCCAGCAGCTTGCTACAGCCACTATCTGGAAACACCATATATTTT. Amino acids: CASSLLQPLSGNTIYF. The genes are TRBV5-6 and TRBJ1-3; D remains unclear. The CDR3 is made up of 16 amino acids. Germline-derived CDR1 and CDR2 are SGHDT and YYEEEE. V was cut by 1 base and J by 1 base, with 12 bases left in between. Full variable domain (missing parts from reference TRBV5-6 and TRBJ1-3): DAGVTQSPTHLIKTRGQQVTLRCSPKSGHDTVSWYQQALGQGPQFIFQYYEEEERQRGNFPDRFSGHQFPNYSSELNVNALLLGDSALYLCASSLLQPLSGNTIYFGEGSWLTVV.

This clone was counted between two and nine times. This chain links TRBV7-6 with TRBJ1-2, with TRBD1 as a possible D gene (5 bases). The CDR3 has 13 amino acids. CDR1 is SGHVS and CDR2 is FNYEAQ in the germline V gene. Between the trimmed V and J ends, which lost 1 base and 8 bases, there was a span of 11 bases. The CDR3 sequence: CASSLDRDPGYTF. The CDR3 coding sequence is TGTGCCAGCAGCTTAGATAGGGACCCAGGCTACACCTTC.